Presented here are 8 T cell receptor beta chains from one specimen sequenced in a study of cytomegalovirus exposure and HLA in healthy donors (dated by TCRdb to about 2017). The library relied on the immunoSEQ multiplex PCR assay. A mixture of 60 forward primers for TCR Vbeta segments and 13 reverse primers for TCR Jbeta segments was used in the multiplex PCR. TCRdb mirrors the immuneACCESS table, restricted to in-frame sequences. Some clones are absent from its copies; in checked studies, under half trace to an unresolved V gene, and the reason for the others is unknown. For this sample there are about 270,000 clones; around 65% appear just once. Of the sample, approximately 2.5% falls within the top ten clones. The sequenced material came from PBMCs. These receptor sequences come from a female donor in good health and CMV-seronegative.

This rearrangement joins TRBV11-2 to TRBJ2-1, with D perhaps matching TRBD2 (5 bases). The germline V gene encodes CDR1 SGHAT and CDR2 FQNNGV. CDR3 length: 11 amino acids. V lost 8 bases and J 12 bases, leaving 14 bases between the germline ends. The CDR3 loop reads CASGSQPRQFF. The CDR3 bases are TGTGCCAGCGGGAGCCAACCTAGGCAGTTCTTC.

This chain uses TRBV21-1 with TRBJ1-1; TRBD1, as called in the table, went unchecked against the DNA. TRBV21-1 is deemed a pseudogene. The CDR3 has 15 residues. CDR3 protein: CASSKWCRGNTEAFF. In DNA, the CDR3 is TGTGCCAGCAGCAAATGGTGCAGGGGGAACACTGAAGCTTTCTTT.

This rearrangement joins TRBV4-1 to TRBJ2-5, with D perhaps TRBD2 (5 bases). The J call may be in error: the DNA end matches TRBJ2-7 better. CDR3 length: 16 amino acids. Germline V gives CDR1 MGHRA, CDR2 YSYEKL. The CDR3 DNA reads TGCGCCAGCAGCCAACAAGCTATAACGGGGTTCGACGAGCAGTACTTC. Protein: CASSQQAITGFDEQYF.

The V gene is TRBV5-4, the J gene TRBJ2-7; TRBD1 might be the D (6 bases). Germline V gene lookup returns CDR1 SGHNT and CDR2 YYREEE (reference sequence). V was clipped by 0 bases and J by 11 bases, with 24 bases between them. The length of the CDR3 is 16 residues. The CDR3 reads CASSLGGRQIQGTEYF. The CDR3 DNA reads TGTGCCAGCAGCTTGGGGGGTCGACAAATCCAGGGGACGGAGTACTTC.

The V call is TRBV28, the J call TRBJ2-1, with D possibly matching TRBD2 (5 bases). Germline CDR1 is MDHEN and CDR2 is SYDVKM. The ends were cut back, 3 bases at V and 5 bases at J, with 14 bases in the middle. This CDR3 is 15 amino acids long. Here the CDR3 reads CASSLIRDWDNEQFF. CDR3 bases: TGTGCCAGCAGTTTGATCCGGGATTGGGACAATGAGCAGTTCTTC. The variable domain in full, completed from reference TRBV28 and TRBJ2-1, reads DVKVTQSSRYLVKRTGEKVFLECVQDMDHENMFWYRQDPGLGLRLIYFSYDVKMKEKGDIPEGYSVSREKKERFSLILESASTNQTSMYLCASSLIRDWDNEQFFGPGTRLTVL.

This clone was observed once. V gene TRBV11-2 combines with J gene TRBJ2-6; perhaps TRBD2 as D (5 bases). The V end was cut by 3 bases, the J end by 0 bases, with 12 bases between. Germline CDR1 is SGHAT and CDR2 is FQNNGV. There are 17 residues in the CDR3. CDR3 protein: CASSFEGATSGANVLTF. The CDR3 nucleotides read TGTGCCAGCAGCTTTGAGGGTGCGACCTCTGGGGCCAACGTCCTGACTTTC.

The CDR3 coding sequence is TGTGCCAGCAGGGGGGGATACACTGAAGCTTTCTTT. Translation gives CASRGGYTEAFF. The chain joins TRBV6-1 to TRBJ1-1; a possible D gene is TRBD1 (5 bases). Germline assignment: CDR1 MNHNS and CDR2 SASEGT. The CDR3 runs to 12 residues. Trimming took off 6 bases at V and 3 bases at J, with 8 bases between the two ends.

The genes are TRBV18 and TRBJ1-2, with D unclear. From germline, CDR1 is KGHSH and CDR2 LQKENI. With 3 bases removed from V and 4 bases from J, the gap between germline ends came to 18 bases. This CDR3 is built from 16 residues. The DNA of the CDR3 is TGTGCCAGCTCACCCACACTCGGGGATACCTCCTATGGCTACACCTTC. It codes for CASSPTLGDTSYGYTF. The whole variable domain, remainder taken from reference TRBV18 and TRBJ1-2, is NAGVMQNPRHLVRRRGQEARLRCSPMKGHSHVYWYRQLPEEGLKFMVYLQKENIIDESGMPKERFSAEFPKEGPSILRIQQVVRGDSAAYFCASSPTLGDTSYGYTFGSGTRLTVV.